This entry describes one T cell receptor (beta chain). A much larger clone lies a single base off, so this may be a read error. Time point of the sample: newly diagnosed GD, antithyroid drugs for less than 3 months. Researchers made the TCR library from RNA that was extracted from PBMCs. The source of the sample is a study of regulatory T cells in long-lasting Graves disease. Study details: For under 3 months, newly diagnosed Graves' patients had been taking antithyroid drugs.

The TCR beta library used iRepertoire HTBI primers with Arm-PCR amplification of CDR3. TCRdb fed the multiplex PCR reads into MiXCR, producing one record per CDR3 protein. Of some 500,000 distinct CDR3 sequences listed, around 15% were seen once; the top ten hold approximately 25%. CDR1 and CDR2 (germline): SGHRS, YFSETQ. The CDR3 has 15 residues. Trimming cost V 2 bases and J 4 bases, with 13 bases left between them. The same data also contributed to another study, on T cells in Graves' hyperthyroidism and ophthalmopathy. That report adds: An absence of ophthalmopathy progression within 18 months meant stable Graves' hyperthyroidism. A first-round RT-PCR of the TCR CDR3 used the HTBI primer set.

Here the sequenced sample was peripheral blood mononuclear cells (PBMCs), taken at new diagnosis, from a patient treated with antithyroid drugs. This chain connects TRBV5-1 to TRBJ2-1, with D hard to call. The TCR comes from a woman aged 35-60 years with Graves disease. The CDR3 here is CASSFRAARYNEQFF. For the CDR3, the DNA is TGCGCCAGCAGCTTCCGGGCGGCCAGATACAATGAGCAGTTCTTC.